The sequence of this T cell receptor beta chain was determined in a study of cytomegalovirus exposure and HLA in healthy donors. Overall study results and limits: In vitro confirmation showed three CMV-associated chains to be CMV antigen specific.

J lost 3 bases, V lost 3 bases, and 6 bases had no gene match. Per the germline V gene, CDR1 is SGHNT and CDR2 is YYREEE (reference sequence). This CDR3 has 15 amino acids. Points on this clone: What it binds is not known.

It was with 60 Vbeta and 13 Jbeta primers that the PCR ran. The data were produced by immunoSEQ multiplex PCR, yet TCRdb's version contains in-frame clones alone and is incomplete. This sample carries about 160,000 clones, about 80% of them seen once, and the ten largest clones take about 9.6%. Sequenced sample: PBMCs. The rearrangement uses TRBV5-4 and TRBJ1-1; 9 bases line up with TRBD1. The TCR originated in a man between 18 and 29 years old in good health and CMV-seropositive. CDR3 bases: TGTGCCAGCAGCTCGACAGGGGGGATGGACACTGAAGCTTTCTTT. Its protein is CASSSTGGMDTEAFF.